This TCR beta chain was found in a study of blood T cell repertoires in COVID-19. Across the whole study: Some COVID-19 samples were acute and others convalescent; all came from the United States, Italy and Spain.

Per the original data handling: Amplifying reference gene primers gave estimates of nucleated cell counts. Measured with immunoSEQ multiplex PCR; TCRdb has only the in-frame clones, and not every one. V, J and clone size were drawn from that table, and D and trimming were deduced from the DNA. This sample has a few hundred thousand clones, with 70% to 90% found just once. Germline values: CDR1 SEHNR, CDR2 FQNEAQ (reference sequence). There are 13 residues in the CDR3. Trimming took off 5 bases at V and 5 bases at J, with 13 bases between the two ends. The TCR was taken from a woman aged 18-29 years who had recovered from COVID-19. The sequenced sample consisted of PBMCs or T cells enriched from blood (not recorded which). This rearrangement joins TRBV7-9 to TRBJ2-7; D might be TRBD1 (6 bases). CDR3 sequence: CASSPQGRHEQYF. In DNA, the CDR3 is TGTGCCAGCAGCCCTCAGGGGCGGCACGAGCAGTACTTC.